This is a list of T cell receptor beta chains from one sample in a study of metastatic and nonmetastatic thyroid tumors. TCRdb re-called clones from the PCR reads using MiXCR. The repertoire holds 49,000 or so clones, with under 25% as singletons. What was sequenced was blood. Source of these receptors: a male donor with papillary thyroid cancer or a benign thyroid nodule (not recorded which). Some clones in this sample may be carry-over from other donors' samples. CDR3s include the opening cysteine and the closing phenylalanine or tryptophan. The D gene is left open where the match is weak. Size values are once, few and many counts, or a class for expanded clones, and some rows have none.

TRBJ2-3 | TRBV28 | NA | TRBD2 | CASSLASGVGYTQYF | TGTGCCAGCAGTCTTGCTAGCGGAGTGGGTTATACGCAGTATTTT
TRBJ2-5 | TRBV29-1 | many | NA | CSVEFGGGGETQYF | TGCAGCGTTGAATTTGGGGGAGGGGGAGAGACCCAGTACTTC
TRBJ2-1 | TRBV5-6 | NA | NA | CASSYPSSVYNEQFF | TGTGCCAGCAGCTACCCGTCTAGCGTCTACAATGAGCAGTTCTTC
TRBJ2-7 | TRBV7-2 | medium-sized | TRBD2 | CASSPGLEEQYF | TGTGCCAGCAGTCCGGGACTAGAGGAGCAGTACTTC
TRBJ1-1 | TRBV7-2 | many | NA | CASSLAGGMNTEAFF | TGTGCCAGCAGCTTAGCGGGGGGTATGAACACTGAAGCTTTCTTT
TRBJ2-6 | TRBV19 | NA | TRBD1 | CASSTSRGLGANVLTF | TGTGCCAGTAGTACCTCGAGGGGGCTGGGGGCCAACGTCCTGACTTTC
TRBJ1-4 | TRBV6-1 | many | TRBD1 | CASREDRENEKLFF | TGTGCCAGCAGGGAGGACAGGGAGAATGAAAAACTGTTTTTT
TRBJ2-1 | TRBV4-1 | many | TRBD1 | CASSQVRTGVNNEQFF | TGCGCCAGCAGCCAAGTCAGGACAGGGGTCAACAATGAGCAGTTCTTC
TRBJ2-5 | TRBV4-2 | once | NA | CASSQGPGLAGETQYF | TGTGCCAGCAGCCAAGGCCCGGGTCTCGCGGGGGAGACCCAGTACTTC
TRBJ1-5 | TRBV6-2/TRBV6-3 | NA | NA | CASSYTGTDQPQHF | TGTGCCAGCAGTTACACCGGGACGGATCAGCCCCAGCATTTT
TRBJ2-7 | TRBV24-1 | NA | TRBD1 | CATSDQTGAVQYF | TGTGCCACCAGTGATCAAACAGGGGCGGTGCAGTACTTC
TRBJ1-5 | TRBV12-3/TRBV12-4 | medium-sized | NA | CASSLLDGYNQPQHF | TGTGCCAGCAGTTTGCTGGACGGCTACAATCAGCCCCAGCATTTT
TRBJ2-7 | TRBV6-1 | many | NA | CASSTSSSIAF | TGTGCCAGCAGTACGAGCTCGTCCATTGCTTTC
TRBJ1-1 | TRBV20-1 | NA | TRBD1 | CSARDPDRENTEAFF | TGCAGTGCTAGAGATCCAGACAGGGAGAACACTGAAGCTTTCTTT
TRBJ1-3 | TRBV6-4 | few | NA | CASSQRSSGNTIYF | TGTGCCAGCAGTCAGAGGAGCTCTGGAAACACCATATATTTT
TRBJ1-2 | TRBV3-1 | many | NA | CASSQGIYGYTF | TGTGCCAGCAGCCAAGGTATCTATGGCTACACCTTC